Listed below are T cell receptor beta chains from one sample, sequenced in a study of T cells in Graves' hyperthyroidism and ophthalmopathy. TCRdb independently ran MiXCR on the multiplex PCR reads; one entry per CDR3 protein. The sample holds 390,000 or so distinct CDR3 sequences; under 15% are singletons and the top ten take 13%. Material for sequencing was blood. These receptors all stem from a man younger than 30 with Graves' ophthalmopathy. CDR3s include the opening cysteine and the closing phenylalanine or tryptophan. A D gene is named only where the DNA matches it firmly. Clone size is stated in some rows and not others, as once, few, many or a class when expanded.

>TRBD1|TRBV7-9|TRBJ2-3|17|many
CASSLAALALQGDTQYF
TGTGCCAGCAGCTTAGCTGCTCTAGCCCTACAGGGGGATACGCAGTATTTT
>NA|TRBV11-2|TRBJ2-4|16|few
CASSLVPSGAKNIQYF
TGTGCCAGCAGCTTAGTCCCCAGCGGAGCCAAAAACATTCAGTACTTC
>TRBD2|TRBV10-1|TRBJ2-7|16|NA
CASSGTSGRDSYEQYF
TGCGCCAGCAGTGGGACTAGCGGGAGGGATTCCTACGAGCAGTACTTC
>TRBD1|TRBV6-1|TRBJ2-7|15|NA
CASRIGTGGTYEQYF
TGTGCCAGCAGAATTGGGACAGGGGGCACGTACGAGCAGTACTTC
>TRBD2|TRBV9|TRBJ2-2|18|NA
CASSPGLAGGSNTGELFF
TGTGCCAGCAGCCCGGGACTAGCGGGAGGGTCGAACACCGGGGAGCTGTTTTTT
>TRBD1|TRBV7-9|TRBJ1-3|22|NA
CASSLTRFGTGGLLRSGNTIYF
TGTGCCAGCAGCTTAACTCGTTTTGGGACAGGGGGACTGCTTCGCTCTGGAAACACCATATATTTT
>NA|TRBV12-3/TRBV12-4|TRBJ1-6|13|many
CASRRDINSPLHF
TGTGCCAGCAGAAGGGACATCAATTCACCCCTCCACTTT
>NA|TRBV9|TRBJ1-2|15|NA
CASSGLRTDAYGYTF
TGTGCCAGCAGCGGCCTTCGGACGGACGCCTATGGCTACACCTTC
>TRBD2|TRBV6-2/TRBV6-3|TRBJ2-1|14|many
CASRTSGGDNEQFF
TGTGCCAGTCGGACTAGCGGGGGGGACAATGAGCAGTTCTTC
>NA|TRBV20-1|TRBJ2-7|11|NA
CSAQQDYEQYF
TGCAGTGCTCAACAGGACTACGAGCAGTACTTC
>TRBD2|TRBV29-1|TRBJ2-5|13|many
CSVAGTRQETQYF
TGCAGCGTGGCCGGGACTAGGCAAGAGACCCAGTACTTC
>NA|TRBV9|TRBJ1-1|14|NA
CASSTGGGHTEAFF
TGTGCCAGCAGCACAGGCGGGGGTCACACTGAAGCTTTCTTT
>TRBD2|TRBV20-1|TRBJ2-5|14|many
CSARDGTSQETQYF
TGCAGTGCTAGAGATGGGACTAGCCAAGAGACCCAGTACTTC
>NA|TRBV6-1|TRBJ2-5|15|many
CASSPPDRGQETQYF
TGTGCCAGCAGCCCCCCCGATCGGGGCCAAGAGACCCAGTACTTC
>NA|TRBV20-1|TRBJ1-2|14|NA
CSAGARGGGYGYTF
TGCAGTGCCGGGGCAAGGGGAGGGGGGTATGGCTACACCTTC